Listed below are T cell receptor beta chains from one sample, sequenced in a study of OX40 agonist ivuxolimab in advanced cancers. Assay: immunoSEQ multiplex PCR; the TCRdb copy retains only in-frame clones and omits some. Of about 53,000 clones listed, 80% to 90% were seen once; the top ten hold 11%. The specimen was CD4+ or CD8+ T cells sorted from blood, collected in a trial of the OX40 agonist ivuxolimab. The source is an adult with an advanced solid tumor such as melanoma, head and neck, liver or kidney cancer. Each CDR3 is given with its conserved first and last residue. D genes are given only for firm matches. Expanded clones get a size class; other rows say once, few or many, or leave the size out.

d_gene,v_gene,abundance,j_gene,CDR3nt,CDR3aa
-,TRBV18,-,TRBJ1-6,TGTGCCAGCTCCCCCACTGGGGTAGGACCCCTCCACTTT,CASSPTGVGPLHF
TRBD2,TRBV11-2,-,TRBJ2-3,TGTGCCAGCAGCCCGAGCGGGGTCAGCACAGATACGCAGTATTTT,CASSPSGVSTDTQYF
-,TRBV7-8,-,TRBJ1-5,TGTGCCAGCAGCTTAGAGGGTTGGGTTAGCAATCAGCCCCAGCATTTT,CASSLEGWVSNQPQHF
-,TRBV2,-,TRBJ2-1,TGTGCCAGCAGTGAAGCGCGCTCCTACAATGAGCAGTTCTTC,CASSEARSYNEQFF
-,TRBV28,once,TRBJ2-3,TGTGCCAGCAATCGGGGGGCGCGGAGCACAGATACGCAGTATTTT,CASNRGARSTDTQYF
TRBD1,TRBV28,-,TRBJ2-7,TGTGCCGGCGACAGGGGCTACGAGCAGTACTTC,CAGDRGYEQYF
TRBD1,TRBV30,-,TRBJ1-4,TGTGCCTGGACCACCGGGACAGGGATAGGGGAAAAACTGTTTTTT,CAWTTGTGIGEKLFF
-,TRBV6-6,once,TRBJ1-6,TGTGCCACCGACAGCTCCTATAATTCACCCCTCCACTTT,CATDSSYNSPLHF
-,TRBV18,-,TRBJ1-1,TGTGCCAGCTCACAAGACAGAGACAGTCTTGAAGCTTTCTTT,CASSQDRDSLEAFF
-,TRBV6-6,-,TRBJ1-1,TGTGCCAGCAGTTCGACGGGCCCTGAAGCTTTCTTT,CASSSTGPEAFF
-,TRBV5-6,-,TRBJ2-5,TGTGCCAGCAGCTTGGACAGGGTGGAAGAGACCCAGTACTTC,CASSLDRVEETQYF
TRBD1,TRBV19,-,TRBJ1-5,TGTGCCAGTAGGGAGACAGGGGGATCCAATCAGCCCCAGCATTTT,CASRETGGSNQPQHF
-,TRBV5-5,once,TRBJ2-3,TGTGCCAGCAGGGTGGGAACCACAGATACGCAGTATTTT,CASRVGTTDTQYF
-,TRBV11-3,-,TRBJ2-5,TGTGCCAGCAGCTTAATATCGGGGAGCCAAGAGACCCAGTACTTC,CASSLISGSQETQYF
TRBD1,TRBV6-6,-,TRBJ1-2,TGTGCCAGCAGTTACCGGACAGGGGGTCATGGCTACACCTTC,CASSYRTGGHGYTF
-,TRBV6-1,once,TRBJ1-5,TGTGCCAGCAGTGAAGGACAACAGCCCCAGCATTTT,CASSEGQQPQHF
TRBD1,TRBV2,-,TRBJ1-1,TGTGCCAGCAGTGGGACAGGGGGGGGGACTGAAGCTTTCTTT,CASSGTGGGTEAFF
TRBD1,TRBV6-5,-,TRBJ1-2,TGTGCCAGTTGGGACAGAGACTATGGCTACACCTTC,CASWDRDYGYTF
TRBD1,TRBV18,-,TRBJ1-4,TGTGCCAGCTCACCGGACAGGTTAGGCGTCAGTGAAAAACTGTTTTTT,CASSPDRLGVSEKLFF
TRBD1,TRBV29-1,-,TRBJ1-5,TGCAGCACGTTTCCCACAGGGGGGCAGCCCCAGCATTTT,CSTFPTGGQPQHF
TRBD1,TRBV7-9,-,TRBJ1-2,TGTGCCAGCAGCCCGGGGACAGCCAACCTTAACTATGGCTACACCTTC,CASSPGTANLNYGYTF
TRBD1,TRBV5-1,-,TRBJ1-3,TGCGCCAGCAGCTCAGGGGGATCCTCTGGAAACACCATATATTTT,CASSSGGSSGNTIYF
TRBD1,TRBV7-8,-,TRBJ2-7,TGTGCCAGCAGCTTAGGCAGGGGGCCCTACGAGCAGTACTTC,CASSLGRGPYEQYF
-,TRBV6-1,-,TRBJ2-1,TGTGCCAGCACCGGATCTGCCAATGAGCAGTTCTTC,CASTGSANEQFF
-,TRBV12-5,-,TRBJ2-1,TGTGCTAGTGGTTTGGTCGGGGTGCATGAGCAGTTCTTC,CASGLVGVHEQFF
-,TRBV7-3,-,TRBJ1-6,TGTGCCAGCAGCTTAGAAAGGGGTCAGCCCCTCCACTTT,CASSLERGQPLHF
-,TRBV5-8,-,TRBJ1-4,TGTGCCAGCAGCTTGGGACAGAGTAATGAAAAACTGTTTTTT,CASSLGQSNEKLFF
-,TRBV7-2,-,TRBJ2-2,TGTGCCAGCAGCTTAGTACTGGAGAACACCGGGGAGCTGTTTTTT,CASSLVLENTGELFF
-,TRBV27,-,TRBJ2-2,TGTGCCAGCAGCCGGCCCGGACGCACCGGGGAGCTGTTTTTT,CASSRPGRTGELFF
TRBD1,TRBV19,-,TRBJ2-2,TGTGCCAGTAGTATCCAGGGGGCCGAGACCGGGGAGCTGTTTTTT,CASSIQGAETGELFF
-,TRBV27,-,TRBJ2-7,TGTGCCAGCAGTTATTTACCCTCTCCGTCCACCTACTACGAGCAGTACTTC,CASSYLPSPSTYYEQYF
-,TRBV11-2,once,TRBJ2-7,TGTGCCAGCAGCTTTGGTGGCTCCTACGAGCAGTACTTC,CASSFGGSYEQYF
TRBD1,TRBV6-1,-,TRBJ2-5,TGTGCCAGCCAAATAGGACAGGCCCAAGAGACCCAGTACTTC,CASQIGQAQETQYF
-,TRBV29-1,-,TRBJ2-1,TGCAGCGTTTTGGGGGAGCCCTCCTACAATGAGCAGTTCTTC,CSVLGEPSYNEQFF
-,TRBV25-1,once,TRBJ1-4,TGTGCCAGCAGTGTGGGACTCAATGAAAAACTGTTTTTT,CASSVGLNEKLFF
-,TRBV6-5,-,TRBJ2-5,TGTGCCAGCAGCTTCAGCAGGACTATACAAGAGACCCAGTACTTC,CASSFSRTIQETQYF
-,TRBV2,-,TRBJ2-7,TGTGCCAGCACCCGCGGGGCAGGGGGGGCCTACGAGCAGTACTTC,CASTRGAGGAYEQYF
-,TRBV6-1,-,TRBJ2-7,TGTGCCAGCAGTAAGCTTCTGGACGGGACCTACGAGCAGTACTTC,CASSKLLDGTYEQYF
TRBD2,TRBV27,-,TRBJ2-1,TGTGCCAGCAAGCCGGGACTAGTGATTGGCGATGAGCAGTTCTTC,CASKPGLVIGDEQFF
-,TRBV4-3,-,TRBJ1-1,TGCGCCAGCAGCCAAGTTCACAGGGACACTGAAGCTTTCTTT,CASSQVHRDTEAFF
-,TRBV7-2,-,TRBJ1-2,TGTGCCAGCAGCCCCCCCGGGGGTCCTGCTGGCTACACCTTC,CASSPPGGPAGYTF
-,TRBV5-6,-,TRBJ2-6,TGTGCCAGCAGCTTAGGTCAGGTCTCCTCTGGGGCCAACGTCCTGACTTTC,CASSLGQVSSGANVLTF
-,TRBV28,-,TRBJ1-1,TGTGCCAGCACCCCAGGCCGACGGAACACTGAAGCTTTCTTT,CASTPGRRNTEAFF
-,TRBV7-2,-,TRBJ2-3,TGTGCCAGCAGCCCCTACCCTAGCACAGATACGCAGTATTTT,CASSPYPSTDTQYF
-,TRBV30,-,TRBJ2-3,TGTGCCTGGAAACCGGGACAACCTTCAGATACGCAGTATTTT,CAWKPGQPSDTQYF
TRBD1,TRBV18,once,TRBJ1-2,TGTGCCAGCTCAGCCGGGACAGGGGGTTCTAACTATGGCTACACCTTC,CASSAGTGGSNYGYTF
TRBD2,TRBV27,-,TRBJ2-7,TGTGCCAGCAGTTTAAAGGCGGGGGGGACCTACGAGCAGTACTTC,CASSLKAGGTYEQYF
-,TRBV5-4,-,TRBJ2-3,TGTGCCAGCAGCTTGGATCAACACCCCACAGATACGCAGTATTTT,CASSLDQHPTDTQYF
-,TRBV30,-,TRBJ1-4,TGTGCCTGGAGTGGCCAGACAGGAAGTAATGAAAAACTGTTTTTT,CAWSGQTGSNEKLFF
-,TRBV7-3,-,TRBJ1-3,TGTGCCAGCAGCCCTCTTGGCCCGGCCAGGGTATATGGAAACACCATATATTTT,CASSPLGPARVYGNTIYF
TRBD1,TRBV30,-,TRBJ1-1,TGTGCCTGGAGTATGAACCAGGGGGGACTGAACACTGAAGCTTTCTTT,CAWSMNQGGLNTEAFF
-,TRBV11-2,once,TRBJ2-3,TGTGCCAGCAGACCTAGCACAGATACGCAGTATTTT,CASRPSTDTQYF
TRBD1,TRBV7-8,-,TRBJ2-1,TGTGCCAGCAGCCAAGCAGGGGGCTATGAGCAGTTCTTC,CASSQAGGYEQFF
-,TRBV5-5,-,TRBJ2-5,TGTGCCAGCAGCTTGGACTGGTTCCAAGAGACCCAGTACTTC,CASSLDWFQETQYF
-,TRBV5-1,few,TRBJ2-3,TGCGCCAGCGGACCAGCGGGTCTTGTTAGAGATACGCAGTATTTT,CASGPAGLVRDTQYF